Listed below are T cell receptor beta chains from one sample, sequenced in a study of tumor-infiltrating lymphocytes in primary liver carcinoma. MiXCR, run by TCRdb on the multiplex PCR reads, gives a single entry per CDR3 protein. This table has 70,000 to 75,000 distinct CDR3 sequences, roughly 69% appearing once. Sequencing was performed on liver tumor tissue from sampling region 4. Source of these receptors: a man aged 40-49 years with primary liver carcinoma and hepatitis B virus infection. Each CDR3 is given without its conserved first and last residue.

TRBJ2-1 | TRBV11-2 | ASSLLSGVALQF
TRBJ2-7 | TRBV9 | ASSFGSGTPYEQY
TRBJ2-2 | TRBV10-2 | AGSEIPGGGNIGELF
TRBJ2-7 | TRBV6-5 | TSSRGLAGDYEQY
TRBJ2-1 | TRBV5-8 | ASSLGLFGAYNERF
TRBJ2-3 | TRBV2 | ASSEVKGTDTQY
TRBJ2-3 | TRBV10-1 | AVLWEKIDTQY
TRBJ1-5 | TRBV28 | ASSHRRSGNQPQH
TRBJ2-2 | TRBV6-5 | ASRANEGRGDLF
TRBJ2-7 | TRBV4-1 | ASSQDMAVIDQY
TRBJ2-7 | TRBV11-2 | AGSVVGYEQY
TRBJ2-7 | TRBV21-1 | VSSKSGRPSYEQY
TRBJ2-2 | TRBV11-2 | ASSIDWDRVGTGELF